The source of this TCR beta chain is a study of OX40 agonist ivuxolimab in advanced cancers. Background on the study: Every 2 weeks, patients got intravenous ivuxolimab at one of six dose levels (0.01-10 mg/kg). Findings of the study overall: Among some nonresponders, normalized T-cell clonal expansion was also low. At doses 0.1 to 3.0 mg/kg, CD4+ and CD8+ clones expanded. Averaging showed that CD8+ T cells had more expanded clones than CD4+ did.

Turning to this clone: Its target is unknown.

Produced via immunoSEQ multiplex PCR; TCRdb's table is partial and in-frame only. The sample has roughly 86,000 clones, about 94% seen once. The CDR3 has 16 residues. With V trimmed by 2 bases and J by 4 bases, 9 bases remained unmatched. CDR1 and CDR2 from the germline V gene are SQVTM and ANQGSEA. This TCR was sampled from an adult with an advanced solid tumor such as melanoma, head and neck, liver or kidney cancer. The J gene is TRBJ2-7, the V gene TRBV29-1, with TRBD2 matching 12 bases. Sequences were derived from CD4+ or CD8+ T cells sorted from blood, sampled in a trial of the OX40 agonist ivuxolimab. The CDR3: CSVERLAGGIFYEQYF. DNA for the CDR3: TGCAGCGTTGAACGGCTAGCGGGAGGGATATTTTACGAGCAGTACTTC.